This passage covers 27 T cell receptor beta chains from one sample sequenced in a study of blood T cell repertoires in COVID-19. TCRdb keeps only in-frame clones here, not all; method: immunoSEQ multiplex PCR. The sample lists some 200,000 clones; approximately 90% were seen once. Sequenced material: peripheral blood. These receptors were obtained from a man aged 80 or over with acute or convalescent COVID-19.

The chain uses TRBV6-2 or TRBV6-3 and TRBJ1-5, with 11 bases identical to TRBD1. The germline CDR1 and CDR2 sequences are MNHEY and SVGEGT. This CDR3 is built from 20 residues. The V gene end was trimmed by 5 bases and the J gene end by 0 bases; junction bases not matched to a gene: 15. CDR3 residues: CASSKDRGRQDYISNQPQHF. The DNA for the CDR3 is TGTGCCAGCAGTAAGGACAGGGGGCGCCAAGACTATATTAGCAATCAGCCCCAGCATTTT.

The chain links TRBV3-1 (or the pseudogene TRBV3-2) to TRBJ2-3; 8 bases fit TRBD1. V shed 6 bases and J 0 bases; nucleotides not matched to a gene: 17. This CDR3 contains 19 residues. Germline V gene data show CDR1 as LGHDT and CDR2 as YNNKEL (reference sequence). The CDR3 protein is CASREDREESGPSTDTQYF. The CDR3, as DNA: TGTGCCAGCAGAGAGGACAGGGAGGAGAGCGGTCCGAGCACAGATACGCAGTATTTT.

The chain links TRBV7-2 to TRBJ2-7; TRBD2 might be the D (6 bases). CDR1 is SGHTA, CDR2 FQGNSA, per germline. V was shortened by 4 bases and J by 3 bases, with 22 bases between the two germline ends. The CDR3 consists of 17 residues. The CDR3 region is CASSSRSEGFPFYEQYF. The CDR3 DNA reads TGTGCCAGCAGCTCCCGATCGGAGGGGTTCCCCTTCTACGAGCAGTACTTC.

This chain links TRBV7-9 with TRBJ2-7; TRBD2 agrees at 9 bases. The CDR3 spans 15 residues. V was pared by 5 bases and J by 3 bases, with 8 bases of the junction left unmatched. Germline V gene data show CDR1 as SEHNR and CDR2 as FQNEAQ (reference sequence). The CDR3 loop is CASSPAGGPSYEQYF. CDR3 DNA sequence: TGTGCCAGCAGCCCAGCGGGAGGTCCGAGCTACGAGCAGTACTTC. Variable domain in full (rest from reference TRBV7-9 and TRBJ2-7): DTGVSQNPRHKITKRGQNVTFRCDPISEHNRLYWYRQTLGQGPEFLTYFQNEAQLEKSRLLSDRFSAERPKGSFSTLEIQRTEQGDSAMYLCASSPAGGPSYEQYFGPGTRLTVT.

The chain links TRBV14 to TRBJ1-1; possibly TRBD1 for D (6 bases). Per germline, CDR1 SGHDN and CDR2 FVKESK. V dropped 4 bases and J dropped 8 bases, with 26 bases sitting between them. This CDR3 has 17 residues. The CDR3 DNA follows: TGTGCCAGCAGCCTACCAACTGGGGCGGGGGCTTATCGCGAAGCTTTCTTT. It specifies CASSLPTGAGAYREAFF.

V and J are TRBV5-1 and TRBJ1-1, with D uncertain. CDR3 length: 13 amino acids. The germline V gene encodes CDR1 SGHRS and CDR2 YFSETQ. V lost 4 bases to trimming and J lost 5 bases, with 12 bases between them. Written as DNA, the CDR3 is TGCGCCAGCAGCCCAGTGGTCCGTACTGAAGCTTTCTTT. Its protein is CASSPVVRTEAFF.

DNA for the CDR3: TGTGCCAGCAGCCGAGGACAGGGAAACTATGGCTACACCTTC. Encoded protein: CASSRGQGNYGYTF. J is TRBJ1-2 and V is TRBV7-9, with 8 bases aligning to TRBD1. The J segment lost 2 bases and the V segment lost 5 bases, leaving 4 bases of the junction unmatched. The germline gives CDR1 SEHNR, CDR2 FQNEAQ (reference sequence). The CDR3 has 14 residues.

CDR3 sequence: CASSTPGGAVQTQYF. CDR3 sequence (DNA): TGTGCCAGTAGTACTCCAGGGGGCGCGGTCCAGACCCAGTACTTC. V gene TRBV19 combines with J gene TRBJ2-5; 8 positions match TRBD1. The trim removed 4 bases at V and 6 bases at J, leaving 10 bases unmatched. Germline V gene data show CDR1 as LNHDA and CDR2 as SQIVND (reference sequence). This CDR3 comprises 15 residues.

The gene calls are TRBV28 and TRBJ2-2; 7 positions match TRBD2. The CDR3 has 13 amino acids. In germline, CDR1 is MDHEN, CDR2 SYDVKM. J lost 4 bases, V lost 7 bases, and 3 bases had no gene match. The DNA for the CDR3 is TGTGCCAGCACCATAGCGGGCACCGGGGAGCTGTTTTTT. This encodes CASTIAGTGELFF. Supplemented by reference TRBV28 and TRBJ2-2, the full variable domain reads DVKVTQSSRYLVKRTGEKVFLECVQDMDHENMFWYRQDPGLGLRLIYFSYDVKMKEKGDIPEGYSVSREKKERFSLILESASTNQTSMYLCASTIAGTGELFFGEGSRLTVL.

CDR3 sequence (DNA): TGTGCCACCAGTGATGCGATCTCCCGGGGGACTAGCGACAATGAGCAGTTCTTC. This translates into CATSDAISRGTSDNEQFF. The J gene is TRBJ2-1, the V gene TRBV24-1; 10 bases line up with TRBD2. The length of the CDR3 is 18 residues. Trimming took 3 bases from V and 5 from J; bases not matched to a gene: 12. Germline loops: CDR1 KGHDR, CDR2 SFDVKD.

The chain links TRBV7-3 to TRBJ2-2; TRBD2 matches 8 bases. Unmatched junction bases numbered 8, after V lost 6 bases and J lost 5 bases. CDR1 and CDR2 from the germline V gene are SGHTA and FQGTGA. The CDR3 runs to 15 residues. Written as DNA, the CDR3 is TGTGCCAGCAGAGCCGGACTAGCCCATACCGGGGAGCTGTTTTTT. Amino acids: CASRAGLAHTGELFF.

The CDR3 reads CSVPPFSGSYEQFF. The CDR3 DNA is TGCAGCGTTCCACCCTTTAGCGGGAGCTATGAGCAGTTCTTC. The chain carries TRBV29-1 and TRBJ2-1, with 9 bases aligning to TRBD2. J lost 8 bases, V lost 5 bases, and 10 bases had no gene match. Germline V gene data show CDR1 as SQVTM and CDR2 as ANQGSEA. There are 14 residues in the CDR3.

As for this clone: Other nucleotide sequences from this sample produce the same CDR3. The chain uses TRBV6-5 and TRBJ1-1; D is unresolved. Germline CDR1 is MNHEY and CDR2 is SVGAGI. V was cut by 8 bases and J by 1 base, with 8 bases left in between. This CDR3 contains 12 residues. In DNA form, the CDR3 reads TGTGCCAGCCGAGAGGGGAACACTGAAGCTTTCTTT. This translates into CASREGNTEAFF.

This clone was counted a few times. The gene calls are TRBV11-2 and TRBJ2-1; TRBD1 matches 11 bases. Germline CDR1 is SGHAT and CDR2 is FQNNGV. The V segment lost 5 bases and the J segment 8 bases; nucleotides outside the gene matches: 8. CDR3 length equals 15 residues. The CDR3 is CASSHLRDRGYEQFF. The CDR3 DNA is TGTGCCAGCAGCCACCTCCGGGACAGGGGGTATGAGCAGTTCTTC.

CDR3 residues: CASSLHYTGTGVGEQYF. In DNA, the CDR3 is TGCGCCAGCAGCCTCCATTATACCGGGACAGGGGTGGGGGAGCAGTACTTC. The V and J genes are TRBV5-1 and TRBJ2-7; 10 bases line up with TRBD1. Germline CDR1 SGHRS, CDR2 YFSETQ. The trim removed 4 bases at V and 7 bases at J, leaving 17 bases unmatched. CDR3 length equals 17 residues.

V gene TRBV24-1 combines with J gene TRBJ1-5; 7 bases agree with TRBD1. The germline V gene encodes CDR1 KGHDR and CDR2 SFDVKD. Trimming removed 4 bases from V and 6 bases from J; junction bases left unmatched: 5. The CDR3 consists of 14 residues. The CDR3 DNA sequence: TGTGCCACCAGTGAGGCAGGGGGTAGTCAGCCCCAGCATTTT. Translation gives CATSEAGGSQPQHF.

CDR3 bases: TGTGCCAGCAGCTTGGCCCTCAGGGGGCAAGAGACCCAGTACTTC. It yields the protein CASSLALRGQETQYF. V is TRBV5-5 and J is TRBJ2-5; 7 positions agree with TRBD1. The CDR3 loop spans 15 amino acids. J gave up 2 bases and V 0 bases, and 4 bases lay outside the gene matches. Germline assignment: CDR1 SGHKS and CDR2 YYEKEE (reference sequence).

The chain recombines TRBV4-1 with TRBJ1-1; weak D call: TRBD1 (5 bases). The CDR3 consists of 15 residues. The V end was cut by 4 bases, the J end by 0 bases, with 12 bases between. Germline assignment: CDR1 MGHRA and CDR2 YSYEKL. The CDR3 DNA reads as TGCGCCAGCAGCCGTTCGACAGATATGAACACTGAAGCTTTCTTT. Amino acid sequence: CASSRSTDMNTEAFF.

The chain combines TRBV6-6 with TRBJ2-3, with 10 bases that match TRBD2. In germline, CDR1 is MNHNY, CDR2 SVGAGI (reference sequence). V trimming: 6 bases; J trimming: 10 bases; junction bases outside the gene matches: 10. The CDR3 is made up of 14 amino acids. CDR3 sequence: CASSSGTSDKAQYF. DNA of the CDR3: TGTGCCAGCAGCTCCGGGACTAGCGATAAAGCGCAGTATTTT.

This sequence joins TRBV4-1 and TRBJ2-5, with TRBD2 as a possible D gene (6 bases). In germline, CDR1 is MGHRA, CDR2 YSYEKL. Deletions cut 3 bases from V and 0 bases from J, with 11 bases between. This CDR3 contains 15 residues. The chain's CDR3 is CASSHRLENQETQYF. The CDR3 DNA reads TGCGCCAGCAGCCACCGACTAGAAAACCAAGAGACCCAGTACTTC.

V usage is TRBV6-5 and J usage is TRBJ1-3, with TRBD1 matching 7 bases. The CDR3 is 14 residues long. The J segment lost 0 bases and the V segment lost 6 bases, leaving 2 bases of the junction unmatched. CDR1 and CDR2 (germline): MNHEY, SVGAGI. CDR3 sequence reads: CASRSGGSGNTIYF. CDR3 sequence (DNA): TGTGCCAGCAGATCAGGGGGCTCTGGAAACACCATATATTTT.

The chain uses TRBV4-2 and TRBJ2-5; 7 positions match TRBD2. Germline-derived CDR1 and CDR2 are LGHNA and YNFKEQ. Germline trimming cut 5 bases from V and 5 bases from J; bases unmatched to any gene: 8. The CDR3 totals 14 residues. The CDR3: CASSGRGREETQYF. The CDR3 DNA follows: TGTGCCAGCAGCGGAAGAGGGCGGGAGGAGACCCAGTACTTC.

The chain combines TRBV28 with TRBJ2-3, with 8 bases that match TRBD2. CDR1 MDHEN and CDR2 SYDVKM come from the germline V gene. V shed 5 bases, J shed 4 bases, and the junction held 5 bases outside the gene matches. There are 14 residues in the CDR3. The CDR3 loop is CASSDVAGSDTQYF. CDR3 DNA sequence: TGTGCCAGCAGTGATGTAGCGGGATCAGATACGCAGTATTTT.

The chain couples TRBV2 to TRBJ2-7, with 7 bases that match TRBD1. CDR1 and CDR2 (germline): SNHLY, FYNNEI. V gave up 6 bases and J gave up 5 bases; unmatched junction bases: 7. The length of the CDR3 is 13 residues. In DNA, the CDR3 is TGTGCCAGCAGCACCGACAGGGTGAACGAGCAGTACGTC. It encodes CASSTDRVNEQYV.

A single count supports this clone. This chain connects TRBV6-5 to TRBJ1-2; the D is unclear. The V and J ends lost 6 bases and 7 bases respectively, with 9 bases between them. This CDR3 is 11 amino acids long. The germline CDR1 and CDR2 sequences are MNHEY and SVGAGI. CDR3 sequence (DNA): TGTGCCAGCAGCTCTGTTCTTGGCTACACCTTC. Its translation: CASSSVLGYTF.

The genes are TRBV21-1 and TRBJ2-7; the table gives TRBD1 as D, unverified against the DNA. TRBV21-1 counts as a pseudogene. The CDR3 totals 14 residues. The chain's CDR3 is CASSKSGRGYEQYV. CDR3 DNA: TGTGCCAGCAGCAAATCTGGCAGGGGCTACGAGCAGTACGTC.

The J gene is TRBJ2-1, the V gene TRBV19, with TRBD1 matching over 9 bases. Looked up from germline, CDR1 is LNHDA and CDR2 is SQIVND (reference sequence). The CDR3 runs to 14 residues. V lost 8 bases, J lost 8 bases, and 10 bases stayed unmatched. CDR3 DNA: TGTGCCAGTGCCGGGACAGGGCTCTTTGATGAGCAGTTCTTC. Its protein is CASAGTGLFDEQFF. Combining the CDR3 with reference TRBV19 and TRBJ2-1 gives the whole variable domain DGGITQSPKYLFRKEGQNVTLSCEQNLNHDAMYWYRQDPGQGLRLIYYSQIVNDFQKGDIAEGYSVSREKKESFPLTVTSAQKNPTAFYLCASAGTGLFDEQFFGPGTRLTVL.